One sample yielded the 12 T cell receptor beta chains listed below, sequenced in a study of molecular identifiers for immune sequencing clone quantification. TCRdb independently ran MiXCR on the PCR reads; one entry per CDR3 protein. The repertoire includes more than 450,000 distinct CDR3 sequences, around 25% of them detected once, and just over 0.75% sits in the top ten. What was sequenced was naive CD8+ T cells from blood, with Jurkat cell RNA spiked in. Subset here: FACS-sorted CD8+CD4-CCR7+CD45RA+ naive T cells. The receptors were gathered from a human donor in good health. Some libraries in this study had Jurkat cell RNA spiked in.

With regard to this clonotype: A much larger clone sits a single nucleotide away, making a read error possible. The genes are TRBV6-5 and TRBJ2-5; tentatively, D is TRBD1 (6 bases). This CDR3 has 14 amino acids. Germline CDR1 reads MNHEY; CDR2 reads SVGAGI. V was shortened by 6 bases and J by 5 bases, with 16 bases between the two germline ends. The CDR3 here is CASRATGLGETQYF. The CDR3 coding sequence is TGTGCCAGCAGAGCGACAGGTTTGGGGGAGACCCAGTACTTC.

About this clonotype itself: A much larger clone differs by one base, so this may be a read error. The rearrangement uses TRBV7-9 and TRBJ2-7; the D gene is possibly TRBD1 (5 bases). In germline, CDR1 is SEHNR, CDR2 FQNEAQ (reference sequence). CDR3 length: 15 residues. DNA for the CDR3: TGTGTCAGCAGCTCGAGGCAGGGTAGCTCCTACGAGCAGTACTTC. As protein: CVSSSRQGSSYEQYF.

This rearrangement joins TRBV3-1 to TRBJ1-2, with a possible D match to TRBD1 (5 bases). CDR3 size: 18 residues. The V gene lost 1 base and the J gene lost 4 bases, with 22 bases spanning the gap. Germline V gene data show CDR1 as LGHDT and CDR2 as YNNKEL (reference sequence). The CDR3 DNA is TGTGCCAGCAGCCAAGCTGCGACAGCGTCGCATCTGATCTATGGCTACACCTTC. Amino acids: CASSQAATASHLIYGYTF.

This clonotype was counted at least ten times. Because the CDR3's place on the DNA is in doubt, the DNA is left out and the CDR3 is given as listed by TCRdb. V usage is TRBV13 and J usage is TRBJ2-3. The CDR3 spans 12 amino acids, including both terminal residues. The germline gives CDR1 PRHDT, CDR2 FYEKMQ (reference sequence). The CDR3: CASMFFGDTQYF.

The chain has TRBV4-3 and TRBJ2-7; 11 positions agree with TRBD1. CDR1 LGHNA and CDR2 YSLEER come from the germline V gene. The CDR3 consists of 16 residues. J was trimmed by 3 bases and V by 3 bases; bases with no gene match: 7. CDR3 residues: CASSHSWTGGFYEQYF. Here the CDR3 DNA reads TGCGCCAGCAGCCATTCTTGGACAGGGGGCTTCTACGAGCAGTACTTC.

This clonotype came up a few times. The chain is built from TRBV20-1 and TRBJ2-3; D remains ambiguous. This CDR3 is 14 amino acids long. Germline-derived CDR1 and CDR2 are DFQATT and SNEGSKA (reference sequence). V lost 4 bases, J lost 0 bases, and 11 bases lay in between. Here the CDR3 DNA reads TGCAGTGCTATACCTCTATCTAGCACAGATACGCAGTATTTT. As protein: CSAIPLSSTDTQYF.

This clonotype was observed a single time. V gene TRBV10-2 combines with J gene TRBJ2-3; TRBD1 agrees at 8 bases. The CDR3 runs 15 residues. The trim removed 8 bases at V and 1 base at J, leaving 8 bases unmatched. Germline-derived CDR1 and CDR2 are WSHSY and SAAADI. CDR3 nucleotides: TGCGCCAGCCGTCGGACAGGGCGAGGCACAGATACGCAGTATTTT. This gives the protein CASRRTGRGTDTQYF.

This clonotype was picked up a small number of times. This chain connects TRBV20-1 to TRBJ1-2; a possible D gene is TRBD1 (5 bases). The CDR3 is made up of 14 amino acids. Germline loops: CDR1 DFQATT, CDR2 SNEGSKA (reference sequence). V was cut by 0 bases and J by 4 bases, with 12 bases left in between. The chain's CDR3 is CSAREAGGAYGYTF. CDR3 nucleotide sequence: TGCAGTGCTAGAGAGGCGGGGGGTGCCTATGGCTACACCTTC.

At least ten counts were recorded for this clonotype. The J gene is TRBJ2-5, the V gene TRBV12-5; 7 bases map to TRBD1. The V and J ends lost 1 base and 4 bases, in that order; junction bases with no gene match: 6. This CDR3 region has 15 residues. Germline values: CDR1 LGHNT, CDR2 FRNRAP. The CDR3 loop reads CASGLGTGFRETQYF. CDR3 DNA: TGTGCTAGTGGTTTGGGGACAGGTTTCCGAGAGACCCAGTACTTC.

This clonotype occurred a few times. One end of the junction fails to match germline, which may point to a read error. The chain uses TRBV5-3 and TRBJ1-5; 7 bases map to TRBD1. TRBV5-3 is identified as an open reading frame with a role that is uncertain. The CDR3 has 19 amino acids. CDR3 bases: TGTGCCAGCAGCTTGTCGGGACAGATATCTAGTAGGAAAAGTCAGCCCCAGCATTTT. Protein: CASSLSGQISSRKSQPQHF.

Comments on this clonotype: A read error may be the cause here, since a much bigger clone is one base away. The chain is built from TRBV5-1 and TRBJ2-7; D gene ambiguous. The CDR3 runs 13 residues. V lost 4 bases and J 2 bases, leaving 10 bases between the germline ends. Germline V gene data show CDR1 as SGHRS and CDR2 as YFSETQ. The CDR3 reads CASSTDDAYEQYF. The CDR3 DNA reads as TGCGCCAGCAGCACTGACGATGCCTACGAGCAGTACTTC.

This clonotype came up many times. The chain employs TRBV29-1 and TRBJ1-1; D possibly corresponds to TRBD1 (5 bases). V lost 3 bases and J 0 bases, leaving 14 bases between the germline ends. The germline V gene has CDR1 SQVTM and CDR2 ANQGSEA. This CDR3 spans 15 amino acids. CDR3 region: CSVEELTAMNTEAFF. The CDR3 coding sequence is TGCAGCGTTGAGGAATTGACAGCCATGAACACTGAAGCTTTCTTT.